This TCR beta chain was sequenced for a study of OX40 agonist ivuxolimab in advanced cancers. Study background: Partial responses were observed in three patients, of whom one had hepatocellular carcinoma and two had cutaneous melanoma. Findings and caveats of the study: Clonal expansion was seen in CD4+ and CD8+ blood T cells by week 6 at 0.1 to 3.0 mg/kg.

Germline loops: CDR1 MGHRA, CDR2 YSYEKL. Trimming pared 5 bases from V and 3 bases from J, leaving 14 bases between. CDR3 size: 15 residues. Concerning this clone: Its specificity is unknown.

The protocol was immunoSEQ multiplex PCR, while the TCRdb copy is restricted to in-frame clones and leaves out a portion. The sample lists 30,000 to 45,000 clones; around 80% were seen once. Sequenced here: CD4+ or CD8+ T cells sorted from blood, sampled in a trial of the OX40 agonist ivuxolimab. The V call is TRBV4-1, the J call TRBJ1-3; D gene unclear. This TCR derives from an adult with an advanced solid tumor such as melanoma, head and neck, liver or kidney cancer. The CDR3 DNA sequence: TGCGCCAGCAGCATCCCCGCCGGGGTTGGAAACACCATATATTTT. Its protein product is CASSIPAGVGNTIYF.